These 9 T cell receptor beta chains were sequenced from one sample in a study of cytomegalovirus exposure and HLA in healthy donors. The PCR contained 60 Vbeta and 13 Jbeta primers. Sequencing was performed with immunoSEQ multiplex PCR; in TCRdb, only in-frame clones are kept and a portion is missing. The sample includes 85,000 to 100,000 clones, 78% seen only once; the top ten take approximately 0.8%. Input material: PBMCs. Receptors were obtained from a woman in her fifties or sixties in good health and CMV-seronegative.

V and J are TRBV7-6 and TRBJ2-3; TRBD2 might be the D (6 bases). Germline V gene data show CDR1 as SGHVS and CDR2 as FNYEAQ. Trimming took off 5 bases at V and 2 bases at J, with 20 bases between the two ends. The CDR3 is made up of 17 amino acids. The CDR3 protein is CASSPRRGAGLTDTQYF. The DNA for the CDR3 is TGTGCCAGCAGCCCTCGTCGAGGTGCGGGGCTCACAGATACGCAGTATTTT.

The rearrangement joins TRBV14 to TRBJ2-7; TRBD2 aligns across 8 bases. The CDR3 length is 14 residues. The V gene's germline CDR1 is SGHDN and CDR2 FVKESK. Germline trimming cut 4 bases from V and 3 bases from J; bases unmatched to any gene: 5. The CDR3 coding sequence is TGTGCCAGCAGCCCGGGACTAGATCTCTACGAGCAGTACTTC. Translation gives CASSPGLDLYEQYF. The full variable domain, with the rest looked up from reference TRBV14 and TRBJ2-7, is EAGVTQFPSHSVIEKGQTVTLRCDPISGHDNLYWYRRVMGKEIKFLLHFVKESKQDESGMPNNRFLAERTGGTYSTLKVQPAELEDSGVYFCASSPGLDLYEQYFGPGTRLTVT.

V usage is TRBV27 and J usage is TRBJ2-7, with D tentatively TRBD2 (6 bases). V lost 5 bases, J lost 4 bases, and 15 bases lay in between. The CDR3 consists of 14 residues. From germline, CDR1 is MNHEY and CDR2 SMNVEV (reference sequence). CDR3 protein: CASSDTPSEYEQYF. Here the CDR3 DNA reads TGTGCCAGCAGTGACACCCCTAGCGAATACGAGCAGTACTTC.

The CDR3 reads CASSLLRGDTDTQYF. CDR3 coding DNA: TGTGCCAGCAGCTTACTGCGGGGGGACACAGATACGCAGTATTTT. The V gene is TRBV7-6, the J gene TRBJ2-3; 8 nucleotides line up with TRBD2. Germline assignment: CDR1 SGHVS and CDR2 FNYEAQ. Trimming took 2 bases from V and 2 from J; bases not matched to a gene: 3. This CDR3 has 15 amino acids.

This chain links TRBV15 with TRBJ1-5; 7 bases line up with TRBD1. The CDR3 totals 18 residues. CDR1 and CDR2 from the germline V gene are LNHNV and YYDKDF (reference sequence). The V segment lost 2 bases and the J segment 4 bases; nucleotides outside the gene matches: 14. CDR3 in DNA: TGTGCCACCAGCAGACGCTACTATCCGGGACAGCCAAATCAGCCCCAGCATTTT. Translated: CATSRRYYPGQPNQPQHF.

This sequence joins TRBV27 and TRBJ2-6, with a possible D match to TRBD1 (6 bases). The CDR3 is 16 residues long. Deletions cut 8 bases from V and 2 bases from J, with 16 bases between. Germline V gene lookup returns CDR1 MNHEY and CDR2 SMNVEV (reference sequence). CDR3 nucleotides: TGTGCCAGCCTGGGGCCCACAGGGCCTGGGGCCAACGTCCTGACTTTC. It encodes CASLGPTGPGANVLTF.

This chain connects TRBV28 to TRBJ1-1; possibly TRBD1 for D (5 bases). V was shortened by 6 bases and J by 4 bases, with 12 bases between the two germline ends. Germline V gene sequence: CDR1 MDHEN, CDR2 SYDVKM. CDR3 length: 13 amino acids. CDR3 sequence: CASRTTELTEAFF. In DNA, the CDR3 is TGTGCCAGCAGGACGACAGAACTCACTGAAGCTTTCTTT.

This clone has just a few counts. The same CDR3 can be traced to other DNA sequences in this sample. J is TRBJ1-5 and V is TRBV28; D may be TRBD1 (5 bases). The CDR3 is 12 residues long. The V gene lost 5 bases and the J gene lost 7 bases, with 9 bases spanning the gap. Germline CDR1 and CDR2: MDHEN and SYDVKM. The CDR3 DNA reads TGTGCCAGCAGTACAGGTCTGCAGCCCCAGCATTTT. This gives the protein CASSTGLQPQHF.

V and J are TRBV6-5 and TRBJ2-1; 9 bases agree with TRBD1. The CDR3 sequence is 15 residues long. Germline values: CDR1 MNHEY, CDR2 SVGAGI. Trimming at V came to 5 bases and at J to 8 bases, leaving 10 bases not matched to a gene. Written as DNA, the CDR3 is TGTGCCAGCAGTGTAAGGACAGGGGCAGCAGATGAGCAGTTCTTC. It is translated as CASSVRTGAADEQFF.